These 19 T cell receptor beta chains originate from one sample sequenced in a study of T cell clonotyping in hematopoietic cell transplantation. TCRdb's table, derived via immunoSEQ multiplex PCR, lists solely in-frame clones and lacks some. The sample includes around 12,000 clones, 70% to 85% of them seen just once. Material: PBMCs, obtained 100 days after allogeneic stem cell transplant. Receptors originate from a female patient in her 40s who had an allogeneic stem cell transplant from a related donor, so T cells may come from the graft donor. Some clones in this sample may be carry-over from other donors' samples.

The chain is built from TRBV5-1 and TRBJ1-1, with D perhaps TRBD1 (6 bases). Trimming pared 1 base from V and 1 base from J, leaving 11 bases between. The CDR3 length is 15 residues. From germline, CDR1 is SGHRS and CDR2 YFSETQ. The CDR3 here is CASSLTGQTNTEAFF. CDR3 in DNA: TGCGCCAGCAGCTTGACAGGGCAGACGAACACTGAAGCTTTCTTT.

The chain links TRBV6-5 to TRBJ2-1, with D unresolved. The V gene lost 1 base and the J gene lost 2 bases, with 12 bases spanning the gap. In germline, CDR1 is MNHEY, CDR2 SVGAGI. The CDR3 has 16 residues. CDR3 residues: CASSYLRGGTYNEQFF. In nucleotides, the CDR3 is TGTGCCAGCAGTTACTTGCGCGGCGGTACCTACAATGAGCAGTTCTTC.

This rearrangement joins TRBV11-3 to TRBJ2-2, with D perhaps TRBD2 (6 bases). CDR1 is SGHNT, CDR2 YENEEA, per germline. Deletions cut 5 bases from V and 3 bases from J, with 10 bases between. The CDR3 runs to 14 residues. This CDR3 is CASSPRGYTGELFF. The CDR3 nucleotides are TGTGCCAGCAGCCCTCGGGGGTACACCGGGGAGCTGTTTTTT.

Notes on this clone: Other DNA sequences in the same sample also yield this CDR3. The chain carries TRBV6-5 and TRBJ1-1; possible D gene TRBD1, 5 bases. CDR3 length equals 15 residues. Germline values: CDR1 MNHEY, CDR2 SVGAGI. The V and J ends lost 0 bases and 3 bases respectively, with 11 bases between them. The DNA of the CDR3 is TGTGCCAGCAGTTACTCGCCGGGAGGGGACACTGAAGCTTTCTTT. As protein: CASSYSPGGDTEAFF.

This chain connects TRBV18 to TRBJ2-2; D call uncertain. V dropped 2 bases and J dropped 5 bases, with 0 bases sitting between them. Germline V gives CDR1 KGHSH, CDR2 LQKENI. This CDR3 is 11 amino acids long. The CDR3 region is CASSPTGELFF. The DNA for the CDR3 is TGTGCCAGCTCACCAACCGGGGAGCTGTTTTTT. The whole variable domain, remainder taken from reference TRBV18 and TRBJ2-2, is NAGVMQNPRHLVRRRGQEARLRCSPMKGHSHVYWYRQLPEEGLKFMVYLQKENIIDESGMPKERFSAEFPKEGPSILRIQQVVRGDSAAYFCASSPTGELFFGEGSRLTVL.

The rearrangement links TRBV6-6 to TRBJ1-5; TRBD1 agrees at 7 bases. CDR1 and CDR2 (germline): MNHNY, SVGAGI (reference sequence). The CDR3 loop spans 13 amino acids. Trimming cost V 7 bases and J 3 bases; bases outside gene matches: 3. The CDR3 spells CASMGQPNQPQHF. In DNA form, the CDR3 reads TGTGCCAGCATGGGACAGCCCAATCAGCCCCAGCATTTT.

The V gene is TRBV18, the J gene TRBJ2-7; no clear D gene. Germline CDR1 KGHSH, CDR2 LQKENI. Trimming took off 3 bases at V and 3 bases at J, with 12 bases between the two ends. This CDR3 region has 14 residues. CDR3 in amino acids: CASSPNGDFYEQYF. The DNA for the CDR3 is TGTGCCAGCTCACCTAATGGGGATTTCTACGAGCAGTACTTC.

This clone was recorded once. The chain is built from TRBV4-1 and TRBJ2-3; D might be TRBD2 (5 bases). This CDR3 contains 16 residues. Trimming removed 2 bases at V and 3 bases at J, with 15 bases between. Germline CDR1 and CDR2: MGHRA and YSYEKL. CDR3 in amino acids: CASSQSGMGRTDTQYF. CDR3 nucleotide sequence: TGCGCCAGCAGCCAAAGCGGCATGGGCAGAACAGATACGCAGTATTTT.

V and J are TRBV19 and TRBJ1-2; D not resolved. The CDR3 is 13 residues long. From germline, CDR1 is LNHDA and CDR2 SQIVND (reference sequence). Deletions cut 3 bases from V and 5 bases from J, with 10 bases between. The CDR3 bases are TGTGCCAGTAGTATGCGGGCGGAGTATGGCTACACCTTC. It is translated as CASSMRAEYGYTF. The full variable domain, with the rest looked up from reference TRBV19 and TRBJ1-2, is DGGITQSPKYLFRKEGQNVTLSCEQNLNHDAMYWYRQDPGQGLRLIYYSQIVNDFQKGDIAEGYSVSREKKESFPLTVTSAQKNPTAFYLCASSMRAEYGYTFGSGTRLTVV.

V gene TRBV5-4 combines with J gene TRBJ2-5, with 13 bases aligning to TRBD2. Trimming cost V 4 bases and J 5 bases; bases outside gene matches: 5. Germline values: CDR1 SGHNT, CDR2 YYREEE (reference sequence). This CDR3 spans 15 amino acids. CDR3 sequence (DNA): TGTGCCAGCAGCCGGACTAGCGGGAGAGAGGAGACCCAGTACTTC. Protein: CASSRTSGREETQYF. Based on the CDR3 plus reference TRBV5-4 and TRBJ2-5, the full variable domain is ETGVTQSPTHLIKTRGQQVTLRCSSQSGHNTVSWYQQALGQGPQFIFQYYREEENGRGNFPPRFSGLQFPNYSSELNVNALELDDSALYLCASSRTSGREETQYFGPGTRLLVL.

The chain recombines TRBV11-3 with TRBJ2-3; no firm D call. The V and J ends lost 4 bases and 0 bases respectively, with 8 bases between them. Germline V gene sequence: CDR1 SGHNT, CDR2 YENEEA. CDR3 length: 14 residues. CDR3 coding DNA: TGTGCCAGCAGCTCGACGGCTAGCACAGATACGCAGTATTTT. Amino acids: CASSSTASTDTQYF.

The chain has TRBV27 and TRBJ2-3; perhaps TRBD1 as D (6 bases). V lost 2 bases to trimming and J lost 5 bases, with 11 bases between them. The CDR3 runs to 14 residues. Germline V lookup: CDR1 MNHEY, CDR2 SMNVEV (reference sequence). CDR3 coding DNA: TGTGCCAGCAGTTTAAGGGTCAGGGGAGATACGCAGTATTTT. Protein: CASSLRVRGDTQYF.

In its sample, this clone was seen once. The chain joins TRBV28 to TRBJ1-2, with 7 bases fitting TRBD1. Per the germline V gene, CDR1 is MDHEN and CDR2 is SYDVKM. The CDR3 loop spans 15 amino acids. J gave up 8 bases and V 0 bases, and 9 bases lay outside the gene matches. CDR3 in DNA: TGTGCCAGCAGTTTATGGACAGGGACGGGAGGAGGCTACACCTTC. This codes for CASSLWTGTGGGYTF.

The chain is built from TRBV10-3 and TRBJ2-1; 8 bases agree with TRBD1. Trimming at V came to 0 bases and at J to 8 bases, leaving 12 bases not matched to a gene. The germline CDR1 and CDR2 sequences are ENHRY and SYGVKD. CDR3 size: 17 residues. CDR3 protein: CAISESTLDRESDEQFF. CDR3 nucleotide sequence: TGTGCCATCAGTGAGTCGACTCTGGACAGGGAGAGCGATGAGCAGTTCTTC.

CDR3 residues: CASSGMGASYNEQFF. The CDR3 region has the DNA TGTGCCAGCAGTGGCATGGGGGCATCCTACAATGAGCAGTTCTTC. The V call is TRBV6-1, the J call TRBJ2-1, with D perhaps TRBD1 (6 bases). Germline CDR1 and CDR2: MNHNS and SASEGT. The V end was cut by 4 bases, the J end by 1 base, with 11 bases between. This CDR3 has 15 amino acids.

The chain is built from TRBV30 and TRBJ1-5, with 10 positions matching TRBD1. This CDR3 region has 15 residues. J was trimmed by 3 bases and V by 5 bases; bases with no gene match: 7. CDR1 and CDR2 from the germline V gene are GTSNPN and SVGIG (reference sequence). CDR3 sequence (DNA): TGTGCCTGGGGGGACAGGGGAAACTTCAATCAGCCCCAGCATTTT. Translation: CAWGDRGNFNQPQHF.

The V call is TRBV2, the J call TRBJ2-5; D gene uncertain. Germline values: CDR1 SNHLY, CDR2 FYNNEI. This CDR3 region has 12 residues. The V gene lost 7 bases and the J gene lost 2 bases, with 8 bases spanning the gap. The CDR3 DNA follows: TGTGCCAGCAACCGATTACAAGAGACCCAGTACTTC. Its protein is CASNRLQETQYF.

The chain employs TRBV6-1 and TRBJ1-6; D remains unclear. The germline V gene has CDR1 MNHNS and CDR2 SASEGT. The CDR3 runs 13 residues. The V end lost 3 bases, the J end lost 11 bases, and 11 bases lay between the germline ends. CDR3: CASSELPLTPLHF. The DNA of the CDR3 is TGTGCCAGCAGTGAGCTCCCCTTGACACCCCTCCACTTT.

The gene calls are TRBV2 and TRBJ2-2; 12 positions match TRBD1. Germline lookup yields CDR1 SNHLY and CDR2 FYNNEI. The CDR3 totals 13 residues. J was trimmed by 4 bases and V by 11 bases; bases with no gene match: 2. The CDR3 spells CAGDRGLTGELFF. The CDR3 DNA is TGTGCCGGGGACAGGGGGCTCACCGGGGAGCTGTTTTTT. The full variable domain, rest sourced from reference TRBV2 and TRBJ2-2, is EPEVTQTPSHQVTQMGQEVILRCVPISNHLYFYWYRQILGQKVEFLVSFYNNEISEKSEIFDDQFSVERPDGSNFTLKIRSTKLEDSAMYFCAGDRGLTGELFFGEGSRLTVL.